The clone carrying this TCR beta chain was seen ten or more times. These data belong to a study of regulatory T cells in long-lasting Graves disease. V dropped 4 bases and J dropped 0 bases, with 14 bases sitting between them. Looked up from germline, CDR1 is DFQATT and CDR2 is SNEGSKA (reference sequence). This CDR3 comprises 15 residues. Relying on iRepertoire HTBI primers and Arm-PCR of CDR3 regions, the team built TCR beta libraries. MiXCR was run by TCRdb on the multiplex PCR reads, yielding one entry per CDR3 protein. The sample has 500,000 or so distinct CDR3 sequences; roughly 16% are singletons. Time point here: newly diagnosed GD, antithyroid drugs for less than 3 months. Isolated PBMC RNA provided the starting material for the TCR library. Each patient gave around 8.1 milliliters of EDTA-anticoagulated peripheral blood. This sample was also put to use in a study of T cells in Graves' hyperthyroidism and ophthalmopathy.

The sequence came from a middle-aged woman with Graves disease. Sample: peripheral blood mononuclear cells (PBMCs), taken at new diagnosis, from a patient treated with antithyroid drugs. V usage is TRBV20-1 and J usage is TRBJ2-3, with D possibly TRBD2 on 5 matching bases. In nucleotides, the CDR3 is TGCAGTGCTATTGCCAACAGCGGTAGCACAGATACGCAGTATTTT. This gives the protein CSAIANSGSTDTQYF.